The TCR beta chain under discussion was sequenced for a study of T cell responses to AZD1222 COVID-19 vaccine. Study context: Pooling was applied to second doses at about 4 or about 12 weeks.

Broader study findings: The breadth and depth of Spike-specific TCRs increased once two AZD1222 doses had been given.

Clones were sequenced by immunoSEQ multiplex PCR, and TCRdb holds only the in-frame ones, with some missing. The profile covers about 93,000 clones, with approximately 88% appearing a single time and less than 20% taken by the ten largest. The germline V gene has CDR1 SGHTA and CDR2 FQGNSA. This CDR3 has 12 residues. V was shortened by 2 bases and J by 7 bases, with 8 bases between the two germline ends. About this clone: Its antigen is unidentified.

This chain joins TRBV7-2 and TRBJ2-5; D not resolved. Material: peripheral blood, obtained on day 0 of AZD1222 vaccination. The TCR comes from an adult in good health. CDR3 protein: CASSLIIPTQYF. CDR3 nucleotides: TGTGCCAGCAGCTTAATCATACCGACCCAGTACTTC. Full variable domain (rest looked up from reference TRBV7-2 and TRBJ2-5): GAGVSQSPSNKVTEKGKDVELRCDPISGHTALYWYRQSLGQGLEFLIYFQGNSAPDKSGLPSDRFSAERTGGSVSTLTIQRTQQEDSAVYLCASSLIIPTQYFGPGTRLLVL.